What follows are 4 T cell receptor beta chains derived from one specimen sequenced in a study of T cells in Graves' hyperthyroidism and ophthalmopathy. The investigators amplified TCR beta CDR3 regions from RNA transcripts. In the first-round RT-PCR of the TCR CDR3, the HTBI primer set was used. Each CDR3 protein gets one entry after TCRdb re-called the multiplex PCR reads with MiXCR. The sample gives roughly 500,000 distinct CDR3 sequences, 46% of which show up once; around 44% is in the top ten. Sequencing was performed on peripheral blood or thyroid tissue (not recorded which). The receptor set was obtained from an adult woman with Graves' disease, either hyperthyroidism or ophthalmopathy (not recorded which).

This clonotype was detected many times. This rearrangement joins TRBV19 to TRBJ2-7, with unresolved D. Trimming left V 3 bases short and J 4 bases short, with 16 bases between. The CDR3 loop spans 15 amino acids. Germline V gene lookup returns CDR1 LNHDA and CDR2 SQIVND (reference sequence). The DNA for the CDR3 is TGTGCCAGTAGTATGGGTCTCGCCCCCCGGTACGAGCAGTACTTC. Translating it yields CASSMGLAPRYEQYF.

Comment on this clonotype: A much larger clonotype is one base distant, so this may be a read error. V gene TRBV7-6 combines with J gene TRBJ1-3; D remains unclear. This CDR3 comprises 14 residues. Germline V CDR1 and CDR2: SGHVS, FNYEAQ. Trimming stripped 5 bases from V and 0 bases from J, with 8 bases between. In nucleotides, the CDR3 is TGTGCCAGCAGCCGGGATCCCTCTGGAAACACCATATATTTT. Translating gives CASSRDPSGNTIYF. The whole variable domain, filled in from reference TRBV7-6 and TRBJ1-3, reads GAGVSQSPRYKVTKRGQDVALRCDPISGHVSLYWYRQALGQGPEFLTYFNYEAQQDKSGLPNDRFSAERPEGSISTLTIQRTEQRDSAMYRCASSRDPSGNTIYFGEGSWLTVV.

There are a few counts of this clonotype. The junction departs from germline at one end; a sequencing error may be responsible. The CDR3 loop reads CSLDRGAEQYF. The DNA for the CDR3 is TGCAGCCTTGACAGGGGTGCCGAGCAGTACTTC. This chain joins TRBV29-1 and TRBJ2-7, with 8 positions matching TRBD1. In germline, CDR1 is SQVTM, CDR2 ANQGSEA. There are 11 residues in the CDR3.

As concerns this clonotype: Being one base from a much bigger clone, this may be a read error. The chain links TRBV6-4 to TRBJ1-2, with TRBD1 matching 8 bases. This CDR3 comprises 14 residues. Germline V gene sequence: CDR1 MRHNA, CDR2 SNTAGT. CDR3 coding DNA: TGTGCCAGCAGCAGACAGGGGAAAAACTATGGCCACACCTTC. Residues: CASSRQGKNYGHTF.